The 25 T cell receptor beta chains given below trace back to one sample, sequenced in a study of response to subunit inactivated influenza vaccine. From the RT-PCR reads, TCRdb called clonotypes with MiXCR, one entry per CDR3 protein. The repertoire has more than 450,000 distinct CDR3 sequences, 6.5% to 8% of them found once; the top ten carry 10% to 15%. This specimen consisted of PBMCs from blood, obtained roughly 24 months after vaccination. The origin of the receptors is a man between 50 and 75 years old who received an inactivated influenza vaccine.

In this sample, this clonotype turned up many times. V usage is TRBV12-3 or TRBV12-4 and J usage is TRBJ1-5, with TRBD1 matching 8 bases. The CDR3 spans 15 residues. The ends lost 6 bases at V and 6 bases at J; junction bases unmatched: 10. The CDR3 bases are TGTGCCAGCAGGACGGGACAGGCGCGCGGTCAGCCCCAGCATTTT. Translated, it gives CASRTGQARGQPQHF.

This chain connects TRBV20-1 to TRBJ2-5; 7 bases agree with TRBD2. With V trimmed by 6 bases and J by 1 base, 5 bases remained unmatched. Germline values: CDR1 DFQATT, CDR2 SNEGSKA (reference sequence). This CDR3 is 13 amino acids long. CDR3 in DNA: TGCAGTGCGACCGGGACTACCCAAGAGACCCAGTACTTC. It codes for CSATGTTQETQYF.

The CDR3 region is CASSPRTGLSEQYF. The CDR3 bases are TGTGCCAGCAGCCCCCGGACAGGGTTGAGCGAGCAGTACTTC. The chain joins TRBV4-2 to TRBJ2-7; TRBD1 agrees at 8 bases. V lost 4 bases, J lost 6 bases, and 8 bases stayed unmatched. Germline CDR1 and CDR2: LGHNA and YNFKEQ. The CDR3 runs to 14 residues.

This clonotype was seen a handful of times. J is TRBJ1-6 and V is TRBV5-1; the match to TRBD1 covers 12 bases. Losses at the gene ends were 0 bases for V and 6 bases for J; bases not matched to a gene: 7. The CDR3 runs 18 residues. Germline CDR1 reads SGHRS; CDR2 reads YFSETQ. Here the CDR3 reads CASSLGPGTGGGNSPLHF. CDR3 nucleotides: TGCGCCAGCAGCTTGGGTCCCGGGACAGGGGGCGGTAATTCACCCCTCCACTTT. The full variable domain, its missing parts supplied by reference TRBV5-1 and TRBJ1-6, is KAGVTQTPRYLIKTRGQQVTLSCSPISGHRSVSWYQQTPGQGLQFLFEYFSETQRNKGNFPGRFSGRQFSNSRSEMNVSTLELGDSALYLCASSLGPGTGGGNSPLHFGNGTRLTVT.

V gene TRBV5-8 combines with J gene TRBJ2-5; 10 bases line up with TRBD1. Germline V lookup: CDR1 SGHTS, CDR2 YDEGEE. This CDR3 has 15 amino acids. With V trimmed by 4 bases and J by 4 bases, 7 bases remained unmatched. The CDR3 protein is CASSARDRGSETQYF. The CDR3 region has the DNA TGTGCCAGCAGCGCCCGGGACAGGGGATCAGAGACCCAGTACTTC. Full variable domain (remainder filled in from reference TRBV5-8 and TRBJ2-5): EAGVTQSPTHLIKTRGQQATLRCSPISGHTSVYWYQQALGLGLQFLLWYDEGEERNRGNFPPRFSGRQFPNYSSELNVNALELEDSALYLCASSARDRGSETQYFGPGTRLLVL.

The gene calls are TRBV29-1 and TRBJ1-5; 7 bases are shared with TRBD1. V gave up 5 bases and J gave up 7 bases; unmatched junction bases: 5. The CDR3 spans 12 residues. Germline CDR1 reads SQVTM; CDR2 reads ANQGSEA. In DNA form, the CDR3 reads TGCAGCGTTCGACAGGGTCAACAGCCCCAGCATTTT. Its translation: CSVRQGQQPQHF.

This clonotype was observed at least ten times. The rearrangement joins TRBV4-1 to TRBJ1-1; D is perhaps TRBD1 (5 bases). Per the germline V gene, CDR1 is MGHRA and CDR2 is YSYEKL. The CDR3 loop spans 14 amino acids. V shed 0 bases and J shed 5 bases, with 10 bases lying between them. CDR3 region: CASSQDGGWTEAFF. DNA of the CDR3: TGCGCCAGCAGCCAAGATGGGGGGTGGACTGAAGCTTTCTTT.

In its sample, this clonotype was seen many times. The V gene is TRBV11-1, the J gene TRBJ2-7; D uncertain. V was pared by 2 bases and J by 1 base, with 6 bases between. The CDR3 contains 13 residues. CDR1 is SGHAT, CDR2 FQDESV, per germline (reference sequence). DNA of the CDR3: TGTGCCAGCAGCTTAACTTTTTCCTACGAGCAGTACTTC. This encodes CASSLTFSYEQYF.

Only a few counts were recorded for this clonotype. V and J are TRBV5-1 and TRBJ2-5; no clear D gene. This CDR3 is built from 14 residues. The germline V gene has CDR1 SGHRS and CDR2 YFSETQ. Trimming left V 0 bases short and J 2 bases short, with 8 bases between. CDR3 bases: TGCGCCAGCAGCTTGGATATGGCACAAGAGACCCAGTACTTC. Protein sequence: CASSLDMAQETQYF.

The J gene is TRBJ1-3, the V gene TRBV29-1, with no clear D. CDR3 length: 14 amino acids. V was pared by 7 bases and J by 0 bases, with 13 bases between. Germline values: CDR1 SQVTM, CDR2 ANQGSEA. The CDR3 DNA reads as TGCAGCGCCTGGTCCGGGAACTCTGGAAACACCATATATTTT. This sequence encodes CSAWSGNSGNTIYF. The full variable domain, rest sourced from reference TRBV29-1 and TRBJ1-3, is SAVISQKPSRDICQRGTSLTIQCQVDSQVTMMFWYRQQPGQSLTLIATANQGSEATYESGFVIDKFPISRPNLTFSTLTVSNMSPEDSSIYLCSAWSGNSGNTIYFGEGSWLTVV.

This clonotype occurred a few times. The chain joins TRBV3-1 to TRBJ2-7; D is ambiguous. The V gene's germline CDR1 is LGHDT and CDR2 YNNKEL (reference sequence). Trimming cost V 0 bases and J 2 bases, with 11 bases left between them. There are 15 residues in the CDR3. The CDR3 reads CASSQEFVLPYEQYF. CDR3 nucleotides: TGTGCCAGCAGCCAAGAGTTCGTGCTACCCTACGAGCAGTACTTC.

This clonotype showed up just a few times. The chain carries TRBV7-2 and TRBJ1-1; possibly TRBD1 for D (6 bases). The CDR3 has 15 residues. V lost 4 bases and J lost 0, with 12 bases in between. CDR1 SGHTA and CDR2 FQGNSA come from the germline V gene. The CDR3 is CASSSGTTVNTEAFF. Here the CDR3 DNA reads TGTGCCAGCAGCTCCGGGACAACCGTGAACACTGAAGCTTTCTTT.

The chain recombines TRBV9 with TRBJ1-2; D not resolved. Germline V lookup: CDR1 SGDLS, CDR2 YYNGEE. The CDR3 length is 15 residues. Trimming left V 4 bases short and J 5 bases short, with 18 bases between. The CDR3 region is CASSPQGNGGYGYTF. The CDR3, as DNA: TGTGCCAGCAGCCCCCAAGGAAATGGAGGGTATGGCTACACCTTC.

There are many counts of this clonotype. The chain couples TRBV20-1 to TRBJ2-7; 9 bases fit TRBD2. The germline V gene encodes CDR1 DFQATT and CDR2 SNEGSKA (reference sequence). This CDR3 has 15 residues. J was trimmed by 1 base and V by 2 bases; bases with no gene match: 6. CDR3 DNA sequence: TGCAGTGCTAGACCGACTAGCGGAAGGTCCTACGAGCAGTACTTC. Protein sequence: CSARPTSGRSYEQYF.

Ten or more counts support this clonotype. The chain carries TRBV12-3 or TRBV12-4 and TRBJ2-1, with D possibly matching TRBD1 (6 bases). The CDR3 length is 15 residues. V was cut by 3 bases and J by 0 bases, with 9 bases left in between. The CDR3 coding sequence is TGTGCCAGCAGTTTTGGGGGCAGCTCCTACAATGAGCAGTTCTTC. This encodes CASSFGGSSYNEQFF.

This clonotype was detected only a few times. The chain recombines TRBV6-6 with TRBJ1-6; D unclear. Germline assignment: CDR1 MNHNY and CDR2 SVGAGI (reference sequence). The V and J ends lost 5 bases and 12 bases respectively, with 11 bases between them. The CDR3 spans 12 residues. The CDR3 DNA follows: TGTGCCAGCAGTCGTTCCTCCAAACCCCTCCACTTT. Its protein product is CASSRSSKPLHF.

J is TRBJ1-2 and V is TRBV7-9, with D maybe TRBD1 (5 bases). The CDR3 consists of 14 residues. Germline assignment: CDR1 SEHNR and CDR2 FQNEAQ (reference sequence). Trimming left V 1 base short and J 2 bases short, with 8 bases between. For the CDR3, the DNA is TGTGCCAGCAGCTTAGACAAGGGGAACTATGGCTACACCTTC. It encodes CASSLDKGNYGYTF.

V usage is TRBV6-1 and J usage is TRBJ2-7; 7 positions match TRBD2. CDR3 length: 15 residues. V trimming: 8 bases; J trimming: 3 bases; junction bases outside the gene matches: 13. Germline CDR1 reads MNHNS; CDR2 reads SASEGT. CDR3 DNA: TGTGCCAGCCGAACCGGGGAAAGCGGGGACTACGAGCAGTACTTC. Protein sequence: CASRTGESGDYEQYF.

The chain joins TRBV4-3 to TRBJ2-3; 11 bases are a match to TRBD2. This CDR3 is 15 amino acids long. V shed 1 base and J 5 bases; nucleotides not matched to a gene: 2. Germline V gives CDR1 LGHNA, CDR2 YSLEER. CDR3 DNA sequence: TGCGCCAGCAGCCAAGTAGCGGGGGGGCAAGATACGCAGTATTTT. Its translation: CASSQVAGGQDTQYF.

V usage is TRBV7-9 and J usage is TRBJ1-4; no firm D call. V was trimmed by 5 bases and J by 7 bases, leaving 14 bases between them. The CDR3 is 14 residues long. Per germline, CDR1 SEHNR and CDR2 FQNEAQ (reference sequence). The CDR3 DNA is TGTGCCAGCAGCCCCCCTGTTTCTCTTGAAAAACTGTTTTTT. Translated: CASSPPVSLEKLFF.

This clonotype was counted a few times. The V call is TRBV5-1, the J call TRBJ2-2; D is perhaps TRBD1 or TRBD2 (5 bases each). The CDR3 consists of 16 residues. Trimming removed 1 base from V and 5 bases from J, with 15 bases in between. Per the germline V gene, CDR1 is SGHRS and CDR2 is YFSETQ. CDR3 protein: CASSLLGDVGTGELFF. The CDR3 DNA follows: TGCGCCAGCAGCTTGTTGGGGGATGTCGGGACCGGGGAGCTGTTTTTT.

J is TRBJ1-1 and V is TRBV3-1; a possible D gene is TRBD1 (5 bases). V lost 6 bases, J lost 4 bases, and 18 bases lay in between. The length of the CDR3 is 15 residues. From germline, CDR1 is LGHDT and CDR2 YNNKEL (reference sequence). The CDR3 reads CASREGLAGSTEAFF. The CDR3 DNA reads TGTGCCAGCAGGGAGGGGCTGGCAGGGAGCACTGAAGCTTTCTTT.

The chain carries TRBV2 and TRBJ2-1, with TRBD2 identical over 12 bases. Unmatched junction bases numbered 10, after V lost 4 bases and J lost 15 bases. The CDR3 has 14 residues. Germline CDR1 is SNHLY and CDR2 is FYNNEI. CDR3: CASSGSASGRGGFF. The CDR3 DNA sequence: TGTGCCAGCAGTGGTTCGGCTAGCGGGAGGGGGGGGTTCTTC.

Many counts were recorded for this clonotype. The chain joins TRBV20-1 to TRBJ2-3, with a possible D match to TRBD2 (5 bases). The CDR3 runs to 13 residues. The V end was cut by 5 bases, the J end by 8 bases, with 17 bases between. Germline-derived CDR1 and CDR2 are DFQATT and SNEGSKA (reference sequence). The CDR3 here is CSAPAQLAGTQYF. CDR3 DNA sequence: TGCAGTGCTCCCGCCCAACTGGCGGGTACGCAGTATTTT.

There are many counts of this clonotype. CDR3 sequence: CAISGTSSEAFF. DNA of the CDR3: TGTGCCATCAGCGGGACATCTTCAGAAGCTTTCTTT. J is TRBJ1-1 and V is TRBV10-3; tentative D call: TRBD1 (6 bases). Trimming took 6 bases from V and 8 from J, leaving 13 bases between them. This CDR3 comprises 12 residues. Per germline, CDR1 ENHRY and CDR2 SYGVKD.